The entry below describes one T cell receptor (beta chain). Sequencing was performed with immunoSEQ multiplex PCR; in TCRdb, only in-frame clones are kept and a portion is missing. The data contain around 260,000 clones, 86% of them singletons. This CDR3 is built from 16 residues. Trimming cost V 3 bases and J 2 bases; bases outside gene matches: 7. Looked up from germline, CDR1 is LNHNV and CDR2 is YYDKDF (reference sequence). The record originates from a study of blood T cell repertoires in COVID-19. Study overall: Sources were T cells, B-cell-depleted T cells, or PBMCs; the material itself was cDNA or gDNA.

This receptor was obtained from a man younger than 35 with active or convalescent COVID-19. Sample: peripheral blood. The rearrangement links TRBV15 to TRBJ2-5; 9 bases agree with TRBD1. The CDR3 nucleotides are TGTGCCACCAGCAGGAGCCAGACAGGGGGGCAAGAGACCCAGTACTTC. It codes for CATSRSQTGGQETQYF. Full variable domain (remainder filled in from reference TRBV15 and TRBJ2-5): DAMVIQNPRYQVTQFGKPVTLSCSQTLNHNVMYWYQQKSSQAPKLLFHYYDKDFNNEADTPDNFQSRRPNTSFCFLDIRSPGLGDTAMYLCATSRSQTGGQETQYFGPGTRLLVL.